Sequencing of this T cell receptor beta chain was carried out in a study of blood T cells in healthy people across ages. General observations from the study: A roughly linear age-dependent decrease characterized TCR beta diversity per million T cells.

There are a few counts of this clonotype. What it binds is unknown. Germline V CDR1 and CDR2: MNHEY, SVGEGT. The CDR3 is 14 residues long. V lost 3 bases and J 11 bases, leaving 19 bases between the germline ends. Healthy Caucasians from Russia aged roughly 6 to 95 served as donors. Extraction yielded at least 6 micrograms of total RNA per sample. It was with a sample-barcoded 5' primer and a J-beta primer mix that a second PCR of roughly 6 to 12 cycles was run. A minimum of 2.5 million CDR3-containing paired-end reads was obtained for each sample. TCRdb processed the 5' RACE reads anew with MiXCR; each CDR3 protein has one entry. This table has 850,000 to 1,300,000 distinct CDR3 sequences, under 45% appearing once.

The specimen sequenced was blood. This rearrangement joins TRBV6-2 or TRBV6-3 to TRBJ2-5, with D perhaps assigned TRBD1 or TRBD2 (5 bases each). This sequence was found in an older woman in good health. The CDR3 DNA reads TGTGCCAGCAGTTATTCCGGGACCAGAAATAAGCAGTACTTC. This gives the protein CASSYSGTRNKQYF.